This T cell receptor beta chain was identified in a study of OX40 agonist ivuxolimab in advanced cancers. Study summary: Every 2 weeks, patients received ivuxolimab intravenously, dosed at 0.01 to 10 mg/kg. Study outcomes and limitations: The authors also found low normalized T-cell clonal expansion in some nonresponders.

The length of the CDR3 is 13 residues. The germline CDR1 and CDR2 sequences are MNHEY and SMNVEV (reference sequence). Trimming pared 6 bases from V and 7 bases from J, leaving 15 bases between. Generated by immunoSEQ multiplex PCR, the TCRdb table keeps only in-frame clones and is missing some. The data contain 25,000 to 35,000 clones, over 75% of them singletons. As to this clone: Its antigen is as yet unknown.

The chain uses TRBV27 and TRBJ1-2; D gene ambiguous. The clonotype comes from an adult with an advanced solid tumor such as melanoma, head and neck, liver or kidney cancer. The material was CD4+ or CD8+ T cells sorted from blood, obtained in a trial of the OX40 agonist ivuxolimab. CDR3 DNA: TGTGCCAGCAGGAACAGTTTGGGCGTTGGCTACACCTTC. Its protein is CASRNSLGVGYTF.